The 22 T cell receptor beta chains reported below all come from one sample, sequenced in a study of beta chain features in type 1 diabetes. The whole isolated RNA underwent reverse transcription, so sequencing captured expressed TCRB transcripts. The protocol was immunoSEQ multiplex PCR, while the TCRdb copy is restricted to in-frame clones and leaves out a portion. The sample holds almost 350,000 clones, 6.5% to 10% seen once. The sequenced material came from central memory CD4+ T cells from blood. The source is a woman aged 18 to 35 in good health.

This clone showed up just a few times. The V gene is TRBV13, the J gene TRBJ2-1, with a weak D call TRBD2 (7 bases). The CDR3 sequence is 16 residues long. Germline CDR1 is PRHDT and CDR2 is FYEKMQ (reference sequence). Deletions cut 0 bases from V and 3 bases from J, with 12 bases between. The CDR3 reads CASSLGGGVFYNEQFF. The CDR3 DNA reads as TGTGCCAGCAGCTTAGGAGGGGGGGTTTTCTACAATGAGCAGTTCTTC.

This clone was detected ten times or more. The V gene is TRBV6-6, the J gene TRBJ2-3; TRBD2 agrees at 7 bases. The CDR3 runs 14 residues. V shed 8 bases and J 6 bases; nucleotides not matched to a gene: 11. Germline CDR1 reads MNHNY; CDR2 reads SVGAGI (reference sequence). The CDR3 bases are TGTGCCAGCCGTGGAGCGGGACTGGGGGATACGCAGTATTTT. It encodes CASRGAGLGDTQYF.

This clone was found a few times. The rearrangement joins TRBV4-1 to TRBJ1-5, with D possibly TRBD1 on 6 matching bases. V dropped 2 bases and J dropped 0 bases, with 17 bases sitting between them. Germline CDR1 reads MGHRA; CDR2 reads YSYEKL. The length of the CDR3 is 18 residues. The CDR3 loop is CASSQRVRTDYSNQPQHF. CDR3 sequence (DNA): TGCGCCAGCAGCCAAAGGGTACGGACAGACTATAGCAATCAGCCCCAGCATTTT.

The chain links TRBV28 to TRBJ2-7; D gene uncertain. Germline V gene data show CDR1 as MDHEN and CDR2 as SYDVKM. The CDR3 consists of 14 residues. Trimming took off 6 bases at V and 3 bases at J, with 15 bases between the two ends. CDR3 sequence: CASSAVRRSYEQYF. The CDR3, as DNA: TGTGCCAGCAGCGCCGTGAGGCGCAGCTACGAGCAGTACTTC.

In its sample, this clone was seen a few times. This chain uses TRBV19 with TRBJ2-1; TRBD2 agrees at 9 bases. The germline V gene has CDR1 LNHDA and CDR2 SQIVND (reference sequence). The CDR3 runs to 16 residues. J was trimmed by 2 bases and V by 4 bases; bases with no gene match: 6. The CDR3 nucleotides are TGTGCCAGTAGTAACATGGGCGGGAGGGCCTACAATGAGCAGTTCTTC. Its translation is CASSNMGGRAYNEQFF.

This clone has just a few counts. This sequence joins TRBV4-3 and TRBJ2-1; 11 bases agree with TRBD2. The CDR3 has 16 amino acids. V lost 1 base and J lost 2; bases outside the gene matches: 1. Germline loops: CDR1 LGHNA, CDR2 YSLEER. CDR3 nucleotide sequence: TGCGCCAGCAGCCAAGTTAGCGGGAGGGCCTACAATGAGCAGTTCTTC. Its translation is CASSQVSGRAYNEQFF.

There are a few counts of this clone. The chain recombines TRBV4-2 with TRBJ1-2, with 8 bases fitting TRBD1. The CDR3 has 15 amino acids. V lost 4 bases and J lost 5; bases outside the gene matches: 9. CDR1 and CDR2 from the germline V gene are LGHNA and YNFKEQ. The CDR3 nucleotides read TGTGCCAGCAGCCCGACCCTGGACAGGGATTATGGCTACACCTTC. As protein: CASSPTLDRDYGYTF.

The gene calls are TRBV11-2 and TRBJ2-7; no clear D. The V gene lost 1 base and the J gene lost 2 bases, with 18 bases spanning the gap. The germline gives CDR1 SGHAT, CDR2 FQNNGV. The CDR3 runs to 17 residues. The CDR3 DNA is TGTGCCAGCAGCTTAGCGTTACAGCAATCGATAGCCTACGAGCAGTACTTC. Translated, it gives CASSLALQQSIAYEQYF.

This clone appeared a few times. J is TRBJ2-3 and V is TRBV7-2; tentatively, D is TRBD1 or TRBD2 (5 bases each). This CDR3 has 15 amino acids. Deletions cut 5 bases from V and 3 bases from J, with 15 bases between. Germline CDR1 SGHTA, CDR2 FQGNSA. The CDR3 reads CASSRPGRSTDTQYF. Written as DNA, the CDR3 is TGTGCCAGCAGCCGCCCGGGACGCTCGACAGATACGCAGTATTTT.

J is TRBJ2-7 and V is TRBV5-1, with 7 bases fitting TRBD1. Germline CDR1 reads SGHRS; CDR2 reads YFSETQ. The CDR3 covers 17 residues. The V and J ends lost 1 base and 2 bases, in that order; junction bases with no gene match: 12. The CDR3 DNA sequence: TGCGCCAGCAGCTTGTCTCTGGCCGGGACAGCCACCTACGAGCAGTACTTC. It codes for CASSLSLAGTATYEQYF.

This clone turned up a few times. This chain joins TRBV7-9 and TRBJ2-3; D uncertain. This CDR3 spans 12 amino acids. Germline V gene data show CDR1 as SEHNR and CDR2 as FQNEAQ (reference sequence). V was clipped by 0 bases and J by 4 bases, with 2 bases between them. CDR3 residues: CASSLAPDTQYF. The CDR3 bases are TGTGCCAGCAGCTTAGCGCCAGATACGCAGTATTTT.

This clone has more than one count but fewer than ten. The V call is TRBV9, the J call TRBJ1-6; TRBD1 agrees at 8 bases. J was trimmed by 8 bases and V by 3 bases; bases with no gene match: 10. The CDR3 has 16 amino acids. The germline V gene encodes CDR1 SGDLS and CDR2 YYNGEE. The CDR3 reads CASSEAGTGLDSPLHF. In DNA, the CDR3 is TGTGCCAGCAGCGAAGCAGGGACAGGCCTTGATTCACCCCTCCACTTT. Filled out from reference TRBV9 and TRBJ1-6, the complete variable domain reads DSGVTQTPKHLITATGQRVTLRCSPRSGDLSVYWYQQSLDQGLQFLIQYYNGEERAKGNILERFSAQQFPDLHSELNLSSLELGDSALYFCASSEAGTGLDSPLHFGNGTRLTVT.

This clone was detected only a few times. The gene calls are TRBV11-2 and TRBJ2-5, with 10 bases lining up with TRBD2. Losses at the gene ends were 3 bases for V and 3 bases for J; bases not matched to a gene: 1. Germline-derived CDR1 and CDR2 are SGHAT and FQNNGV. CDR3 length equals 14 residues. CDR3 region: CASSFTSGEETQYF. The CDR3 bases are TGTGCCAGCAGCTTTACTAGCGGGGAAGAGACCCAGTACTTC. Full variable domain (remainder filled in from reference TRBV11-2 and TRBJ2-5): EAGVAQSPRYKIIEKRQSVAFWCNPISGHATLYWYQQILGQGPKLLIQFQNNGVVDDSQLPKDRFSAERLKGVDSTLKIQPAKLEDSAVYLCASSFTSGEETQYFGPGTRLLVL.

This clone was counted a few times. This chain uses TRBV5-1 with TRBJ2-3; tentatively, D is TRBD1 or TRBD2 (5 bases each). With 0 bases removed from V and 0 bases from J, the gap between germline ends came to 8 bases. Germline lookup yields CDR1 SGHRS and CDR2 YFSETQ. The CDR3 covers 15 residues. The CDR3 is CASSLVGPSTDTQYF. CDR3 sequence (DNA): TGCGCCAGCAGCTTGGTGGGACCTAGCACAGATACGCAGTATTTT.

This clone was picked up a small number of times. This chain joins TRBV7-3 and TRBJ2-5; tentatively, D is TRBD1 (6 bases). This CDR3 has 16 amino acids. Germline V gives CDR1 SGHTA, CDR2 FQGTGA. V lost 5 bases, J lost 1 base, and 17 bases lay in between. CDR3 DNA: TGTGCCAGCAGCCGCAGGTCAGGGGCCAGCCAAGAGACCCAGTACTTC. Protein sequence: CASSRRSGASQETQYF.

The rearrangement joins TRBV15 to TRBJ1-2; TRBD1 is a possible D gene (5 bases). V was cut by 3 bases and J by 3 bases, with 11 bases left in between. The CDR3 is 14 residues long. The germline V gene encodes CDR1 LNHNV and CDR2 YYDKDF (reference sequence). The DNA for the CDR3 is TGTGCCACCAGCAGCTTCGGGGGAGACTATGGCTACACCTTC. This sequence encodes CATSSFGGDYGYTF.

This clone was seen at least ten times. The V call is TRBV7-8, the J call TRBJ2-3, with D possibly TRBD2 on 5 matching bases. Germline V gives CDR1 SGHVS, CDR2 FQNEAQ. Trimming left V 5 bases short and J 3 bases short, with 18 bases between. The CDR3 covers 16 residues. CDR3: CASSGMGQRGTDTQYF. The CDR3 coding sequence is TGTGCCAGCAGCGGCATGGGCCAAAGAGGGACAGATACGCAGTATTTT. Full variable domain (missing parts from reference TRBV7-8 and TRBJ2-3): GAGVSQSPRYKVAKRGQDVALRCDPISGHVSLFWYQQALGQGPEFLTYFQNEAQLDKSGLPSDRFFAERPEGSVSTLKIQRTQQEDSAVYLCASSGMGQRGTDTQYFGPGTRLTVL.

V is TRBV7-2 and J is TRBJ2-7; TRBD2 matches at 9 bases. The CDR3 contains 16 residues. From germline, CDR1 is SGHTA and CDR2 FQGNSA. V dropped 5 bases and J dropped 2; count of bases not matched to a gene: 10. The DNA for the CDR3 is TGTGCCAGCAGCCCACTTAGCGGGAGTCGGGCCTACGAGCAGTACTTC. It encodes CASSPLSGSRAYEQYF.

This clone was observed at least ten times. CDR3 DNA sequence: TGTGCCAGCAGTCAGGAGTATAGCTACGAGCAGTACTTC. Residues: CASSQEYSYEQYF. The chain joins TRBV25-1 to TRBJ2-7; D ambiguous. The germline CDR1 and CDR2 sequences are MGHDK and SYGVNS. Trimming stripped 5 bases from V and 3 bases from J, with 11 bases between. This CDR3 is 13 amino acids long.

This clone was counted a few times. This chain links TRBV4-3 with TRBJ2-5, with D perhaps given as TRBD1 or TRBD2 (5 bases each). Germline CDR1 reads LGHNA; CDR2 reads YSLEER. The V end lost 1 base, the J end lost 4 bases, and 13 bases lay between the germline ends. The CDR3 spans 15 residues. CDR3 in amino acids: CASSQGFPGGETQYF. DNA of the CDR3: TGCGCCAGCAGCCAAGGGTTCCCTGGGGGAGAGACCCAGTACTTC.

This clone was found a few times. The CDR3, as DNA: TGTGCCAGCAGCTTAGAAGGGACTAGCGTTTACAATGAGCAGTTCTTC. Its protein product is CASSLEGTSVYNEQFF. V and J are TRBV7-2 and TRBJ2-1; 10 positions match TRBD2. Germline values: CDR1 SGHTA, CDR2 FQGNSA. The CDR3 spans 16 residues. Losses at the gene ends were 1 base for V and 4 bases for J; bases not matched to a gene: 4.

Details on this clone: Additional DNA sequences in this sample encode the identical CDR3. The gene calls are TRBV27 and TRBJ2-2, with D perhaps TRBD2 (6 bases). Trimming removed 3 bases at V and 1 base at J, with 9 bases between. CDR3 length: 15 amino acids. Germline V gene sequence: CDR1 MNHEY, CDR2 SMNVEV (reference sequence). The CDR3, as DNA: TGTGCCAGCAGTTTGGTTAGCGGGAACACCGGGGAGCTGTTTTTT. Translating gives CASSLVSGNTGELFF.